The 14 T cell receptor beta chains reported below all come from one sample, sequenced in a study of T cells in Graves' hyperthyroidism and ophthalmopathy. TCR beta CDR3 sequences were amplified from RNA transcripts. With the HTBI primer set, the TCR CDR3 went through a first round of RT-PCR. TCRdb re-analysed the multiplex PCR reads in MiXCR, keeping a single row per CDR3 protein. Of some 460,000 distinct CDR3 sequences listed, around 16% are singletons. Specimen: blood. All receptors come from a woman aged 18-29 years with Graves' hyperthyroidism.

The chain combines TRBV19 with TRBJ2-1; the D gene is possibly TRBD2 (7 bases). This CDR3 has 16 residues. CDR1 LNHDA and CDR2 SQIVND come from the germline V gene (reference sequence). V gave up 1 base and J gave up 4 bases, with 14 bases separating them. CDR3 sequence (DNA): TGTGCCAGTAGTATAGGAAGGGGAGGGGGGTACAATGAGCAGTTCTTC. This encodes CASSIGRGGGYNEQFF.

This clonotype was recorded a few times. The J gene is TRBJ2-6, the V gene TRBV27; 8 nucleotides agree with TRBD2. This CDR3 has 16 residues. V gave up 11 bases and J gave up 0 bases; unmatched junction bases: 9. Looked up from germline, CDR1 is MNHEY and CDR2 is SMNVEV (reference sequence). For the CDR3, the DNA is TGTGCCTCAAAGCGGGGGCAACCCTCTGGGGCCAACGTCCTGACTTTC. It encodes CASKRGQPSGANVLTF.

The table lists this clonotype with many counts. The chain joins TRBV6-1 to TRBJ2-5, with D unresolved. The CDR3 has 14 amino acids. CDR1 and CDR2 from the germline V gene are MNHNS and SASEGT. V lost 8 bases to trimming and J lost 3 bases, with 16 bases between them. CDR3 in DNA: TGTGCCAGCGGGCCTGGCCTGGTGAAAGAGACCCAGTACTTC. Encoded protein: CASGPGLVKETQYF.

This clonotype was seen only a few times. Possible read error: a much larger clone is one base away. The chain joins TRBV30 to TRBJ2-1; 9 bases agree with TRBD2. V lost 6 bases and J lost 8; bases outside the gene matches: 8. Germline V gives CDR1 GTSNPN, CDR2 SVGIG (reference sequence). The CDR3 covers 13 residues. The CDR3 region has the DNA TGTGCCTGTGCGGGAGGGGGATGGGATGAGCAGTTCTTC. It is translated as CACAGGGWDEQFF.

The V gene is TRBV3-1, the J gene TRBJ1-4; D remains unclear. V was clipped by 6 bases and J by 8 bases, with 19 bases between them. The CDR3 contains 15 residues. The germline V gene has CDR1 LGHDT and CDR2 YNNKEL (reference sequence). The CDR3 is CASRGMLGGGEKLFF. The CDR3 DNA reads TGTGCCAGCAGGGGAATGTTGGGAGGAGGGGAAAAACTGTTTTTT.

This clonotype has at least ten counts. The J gene is TRBJ1-4, the V gene TRBV7-8; tentatively, D is TRBD1 (5 bases). The germline gives CDR1 SGHVS, CDR2 FQNEAQ. The CDR3 consists of 12 residues. Trimming removed 5 bases from V and 10 bases from J, with 11 bases in between. The CDR3 DNA is TGTGCCAGCAGCCTCATCGGGGGAAAACTGTTTTTT. Encoded protein: CASSLIGGKLFF.

This clonotype was seen repeatedly, ten times or more. The rearrangement joins TRBV6-1 to TRBJ1-5; weak D call: TRBD1 (6 bases). V lost 6 bases and J 0 bases, leaving 15 bases between the germline ends. CDR1 and CDR2 from the germline V gene are MNHNS and SASEGT. This CDR3 is 16 amino acids long. As DNA, the CDR3 is TGTGCCAGCAGGGACAGAACTCGATCTAGCAATCAGCCCCAGCATTTT. Translation gives CASRDRTRSSNQPQHF.

This sequence joins TRBV5-1 and TRBJ2-1, with 10 bases aligning to TRBD2. In germline, CDR1 is SGHRS, CDR2 YFSETQ. The CDR3 extends over 16 amino acids. V dropped 4 bases and J dropped 5; count of bases not matched to a gene: 9. CDR3 residues: CASSLASGSLNNEQFF. The DNA for the CDR3 is TGCGCCAGCAGCCTGGCTAGCGGGAGCCTTAACAATGAGCAGTTCTTC. The entire variable domain, with the rest obtained from reference TRBV5-1 and TRBJ2-1, is as follows: KAGVTQTPRYLIKTRGQQVTLSCSPISGHRSVSWYQQTPGQGLQFLFEYFSETQRNKGNFPGRFSGRQFSNSRSEMNVSTLELGDSALYLCASSLASGSLNNEQFFGPGTRLTVL.

For this clonotype: One end of the junction varies from germline; a read error may be responsible. The chain links TRBV24-1 to TRBJ2-3; D not resolved. Germline values: CDR1 KGHDR, CDR2 SFDVKD. The length of the CDR3 is 13 residues. The CDR3: CPTSDPLGDTQYF. The CDR3 bases are TGTCCCACCAGTGATCCTCTGGGAGATACGCAGTATTTT.

This clonotype was found many times. This chain joins TRBV10-3 and TRBJ1-1; D is ambiguous. V lost 10 bases to trimming and J lost 6 bases, with 18 bases between them. The CDR3 is 13 amino acids. In germline, CDR1 is ENHRY, CDR2 SYGVKD. CDR3: CATQSDGLSEAFF. In DNA, the CDR3 is TGTGCCACCCAGTCCGATGGGCTTTCTGAAGCTTTCTTT.

V is TRBV4-1 and J is TRBJ1-3; TRBD1 might be the D (5 bases). Trimming took 1 base from V and 0 from J, leaving 19 bases between them. The CDR3 has 19 residues. Germline V lookup: CDR1 MGHRA, CDR2 YSYEKL. The CDR3 here is CASSQVTPRAGHSGNTIYF. The CDR3, as DNA: TGCGCCAGCAGCCAAGTAACCCCCCGGGCAGGACACTCTGGAAACACCATATATTTT.

The chain joins TRBV9 to TRBJ1-1, with D unresolved. Germline V lookup: CDR1 SGDLS, CDR2 YYNGEE. V shed 4 bases and J shed 1 base, with 8 bases lying between them. This CDR3 has 13 residues. CDR3 coding DNA: TGTGCCAGCAGCCCGTACGGGAACACTGAAGCTTTCTTT. This codes for CASSPYGNTEAFF. The entire variable domain, with the rest obtained from reference TRBV9 and TRBJ1-1, is as follows: DSGVTQTPKHLITATGQRVTLRCSPRSGDLSVYWYQQSLDQGLQFLIQYYNGEERAKGNILERFSAQQFPDLHSELNLSSLELGDSALYFCASSPYGNTEAFFGQGTRLTVV.

This clonotype was counted many times. This chain connects TRBV12-3 or TRBV12-4 to TRBJ1-4; D is undetermined. V was cut by 2 bases and J by 8 bases, with 6 bases left in between. This CDR3 spans 12 amino acids. The CDR3 reads CASSLTGEKLFF. In DNA form, the CDR3 reads TGTGCCAGCAGTTTAACGGGGGAAAAACTGTTTTTT.

This clonotype has at least ten counts. This rearrangement joins TRBV2 to TRBJ1-2, with D unclear. V was pared by 6 bases and J by 8 bases, with 19 bases between. CDR1 SNHLY and CDR2 FYNNEI come from the germline V gene. This CDR3 is built from 14 residues. Written as DNA, the CDR3 is TGTGCCAGCAGCCCGACCCTCATTTACGTGGGCTACACCTTC. Protein: CASSPTLIYVGYTF.